The T cell receptor beta chain described here comes from a study of neurological immune-mediated disorders. For the study at large: For the approximately 34 multiple sclerosis patients, the disease was relapsing-remitting in some 31 and secondary progressive in 3.

Study-wide findings and caveats: Grouping of repertoires by phylogeny put those of 18 of 34 multiple sclerosis patients into a single related-CDR3 cluster, a possible signature.

This clonotype was seen at least ten times. Its specificity is unknown. The team produced cDNA through 5'RACE using 10-nucleotide random UMIs. In each sequencing run, over 170 million TCR-beta sequences were generated from 15-18 subjects. TCRdb reprocessed the 5' RACE reads via MiXCR and lists one record per CDR3 protein. The data show about 66,000 distinct CDR3 sequences, 3.5% to 5.5% seen once. The CDR3 spans 15 residues. V trimming: 0 bases; J trimming: 8 bases; junction bases outside the gene matches: 5. CDR1 is SGHRS and CDR2 is YFSETQ in the germline V gene. Sequenced: PBMCs. The sequence derives from a man younger than 45 with multiple sclerosis. The chain joins TRBV5-1 to TRBJ1-6, with 7 bases aligning to TRBD1. CDR3 sequence (DNA): TGCGCCAGCAGCTTGGAGGCAGGGGGGGATTCACCCCTCCACTTT. Its translation: CASSLEAGGDSPLHF.